These 18 T cell receptor beta chains were all obtained from the same sample, sequenced in a study of sequential checkpoint blockade in melanoma. Treatment of the sample: randomized to nivolumab then ipilimumab (arm A) or the reverse (arm B). Libraries were prepared by immunoSEQ multiplex PCR; TCRdb keeps only in-frame clonotypes and omits some of them. This table holds several thousand clones, over 25% found once. The specimen was tumor tissue (inferred from file names), collected from a patient given nivolumab and ipilimumab in sequence. The source is a human donor with melanoma.

The chain is built from TRBV19 and TRBJ1-5; the match to TRBD1 covers 7 bases. Looked up from germline, CDR1 is LNHDA and CDR2 is SQIVND (reference sequence). The CDR3 spans 14 residues. With 5 bases clipped from V and 3 bases from J, the junction kept 4 bases outside the gene matches. The CDR3 nucleotides are TGTGCCAGTAGTCCCGGGACAGTCAATCAGCCCCAGCATTTT. This translates into CASSPGTVNQPQHF.

This chain connects TRBV14 to TRBJ2-1; TRBD2 aligns across 7 bases. With 4 bases clipped from V and 0 bases from J, the junction kept 6 bases outside the gene matches. CDR1 and CDR2 from the germline V gene are SGHDN and FVKESK. The CDR3 is 16 residues long. The CDR3 loop reads CASSRIAGSSYNEQFF. CDR3 nucleotides: TGTGCCAGCAGCCGGATAGCGGGCAGCTCCTACAATGAGCAGTTCTTC.

The J gene is TRBJ2-2, the V gene TRBV11-3; 10 nucleotides line up with TRBD2. This CDR3 is built from 14 residues. Germline V lookup: CDR1 SGHNT, CDR2 YENEEA. V was clipped by 4 bases and J by 5 bases; unmatched bases: 1. CDR3 DNA sequence: TGTGCCAGCAGCTCTAGCGGGAGTACCGGGGAGCTGTTTTTT. As protein: CASSSSGSTGELFF.

This clone was seen a handful of times. V and J are TRBV6-8 and TRBJ2-7; the match to TRBD1 covers 7 bases. The CDR3 has 14 amino acids. J gave up 1 base and V 10 bases, and 10 bases lay outside the gene matches. Germline CDR1 is MNHGY and CDR2 is SAAAGT. CDR3 amino acids: CAISQDRVSYEQYF. CDR3 coding DNA: TGTGCCATCAGCCAAGACAGGGTATCCTACGAGCAGTACTTC.

This chain joins TRBV14 and TRBJ1-2; the D is unclear. The CDR3 runs 14 residues. The germline CDR1 and CDR2 sequences are SGHDN and FVKESK. Deletions cut 1 base from V and 5 bases from J, with 11 bases between. The CDR3: CASSQGSRLYGYTF. CDR3 DNA sequence: TGTGCCAGCAGCCAAGGGTCCAGGCTGTATGGCTACACCTTC.

This rearrangement joins TRBV29-1 to TRBJ2-4; 9 bases match TRBD2. CDR3 length equals 13 residues. V lost 6 bases and J lost 3; bases outside the gene matches: 3. Germline CDR1 reads SQVTM; CDR2 reads ANQGSEA. CDR3 in amino acids: CSVRGGGKNIQYF. The CDR3 coding sequence is TGCAGCGTCCGCGGGGGGGGCAAAAACATTCAGTACTTC.

This clone has ten or more counts. V usage is TRBV11-3 and J usage is TRBJ1-4; no firm D call. The V and J ends lost 3 bases and 5 bases respectively, with 10 bases between them. Germline values: CDR1 SGHNT, CDR2 YENEEA. The CDR3 is 14 residues long. The CDR3 DNA reads TGTGCCAGCAGCTTGCAGTCAGAGAATGAAAAACTGTTTTTT. Encoded protein: CASSLQSENEKLFF.

This clone was seen repeatedly, ten times or more. The V call is TRBV11-3, the J call TRBJ1-1; 11 nucleotides align to TRBD1. Looked up from germline, CDR1 is SGHNT and CDR2 is YENEEA. With V trimmed by 3 bases and J by 3 bases, 6 bases remained unmatched. The CDR3 runs 16 residues. The CDR3 loop reads CASSLGTGGTDTEAFF. The CDR3 DNA reads as TGTGCCAGCAGCTTGGGGACAGGGGGTACGGACACTGAAGCTTTCTTT. Full variable domain (rest looked up from reference TRBV11-3 and TRBJ1-1): EAGVVQSPRYKIIEKKQPVAFWCNPISGHNTLYWYLQNLGQGPELLIRYENEEAVDDSQLPKDRFSAERLKGVDSTLKIQPAELGDSAVYLCASSLGTGGTDTEAFFGQGTRLTVV.

This clone was picked up a small number of times. J is TRBJ1-2 and V is TRBV11-3; unclear D gene. CDR3 size: 14 residues. Trimming took off 0 bases at V and 4 bases at J, with 9 bases between the two ends. Germline V gene data show CDR1 as SGHNT and CDR2 as YENEEA. The CDR3 DNA follows: TGTGCCAGCAGCTTAGAGCTCCAGACCTATGGCTACACCTTC. This sequence encodes CASSLELQTYGYTF.

This clone was seen at least ten times. The rearrangement uses TRBV30 and TRBJ2-7; 9 bases line up with TRBD2. From germline, CDR1 is GTSNPN and CDR2 SVGIG (reference sequence). V was pared by 0 bases and J by 7 bases, with 7 bases of the junction left unmatched. The CDR3 has 14 amino acids. The CDR3 loop reads CAWSVQREVDEQYF. CDR3 coding DNA: TGTGCCTGGAGTGTACAGCGGGAGGTAGATGAGCAGTACTTC. The full variable domain, its missing parts supplied by reference TRBV30 and TRBJ2-7, is SQTIHQWPATLVQPVGSPLSLECTVEGTSNPNLYWYRQAAGRGLQLLFYSVGIGQISSEVPQNLSASRPQDRQFILSSKKLLLSDSGFYLCAWSVQREVDEQYFGPGTRLTVT.

This clone came up a few times. The chain recombines TRBV6-8 with TRBJ2-7; maybe TRBD2 (6 bases). V dropped 11 bases and J dropped 0 bases, with 14 bases sitting between them. Germline CDR1 and CDR2: MNHGY and SAAAGT. The CDR3 consists of 13 residues. Here the CDR3 reads CAVLGGSSYEQYF. The CDR3 DNA is TGTGCCGTCCTGGGAGGCAGCTCCTACGAGCAGTACTTC.

This clone was picked up a small number of times. The chain joins TRBV6-8 to TRBJ2-1; perhaps TRBD1 as D (7 bases). The CDR3 runs to 15 residues. CDR1 and CDR2 from the germline V gene are MNHGY and SAAAGT. Trimming cost V 6 bases and J 2 bases, with 14 bases left between them. Written as DNA, the CDR3 is TGTGCCAGCAGCCCGACAGGGAGGACCTACAATGAGCAGTTCTTC. Protein: CASSPTGRTYNEQFF.

There are a few counts of this clone. The CDR3 loop is CASSIGPDTEAFF. DNA for the CDR3: TGTGCCAGCAGCATTGGACCGGACACTGAAGCTTTCTTT. The chain combines TRBV7-1 with TRBJ1-1, with no clear D. TRBV7-1 is an open reading frame whose function is uncertain. The CDR3 is made up of 13 amino acids. Trimming removed 5 bases from V and 3 bases from J, with 10 bases in between.

There are a few counts of this clone. The chain carries TRBV18 and TRBJ1-1; possibly TRBD1 for D (6 bases). The CDR3 length is 13 residues. Looked up from germline, CDR1 is KGHSH and CDR2 is LQKENI. V was trimmed by 1 base and J by 4 bases, leaving 7 bases between them. CDR3 DNA: TGTGCCAGCTCACCACAGGGGGGCACTGAAGCTTTCTTT. Amino acid sequence: CASSPQGGTEAFF.

This clone was counted only a few times. The rearrangement uses TRBV28 and TRBJ2-7; 13 bases map to TRBD2. With 6 bases clipped from V and 6 bases from J, the junction kept 17 bases outside the gene matches. The CDR3 has 18 amino acids. Germline CDR1 reads MDHEN; CDR2 reads SYDVKM. This chain's CDR3 is CASSPGTSGMGRIGEQYF. Written as DNA, the CDR3 is TGTGCCAGCAGCCCCGGGACTAGCGGGATGGGGCGGATCGGCGAGCAGTACTTC.

As to this clone: The junction differs from germline at one of its ends, possibly a read error. This rearrangement joins TRBV6-8 to TRBJ1-1; D is ambiguous. The CDR3 is 12 residues long. Germline V gene lookup returns CDR1 MNHGY and CDR2 SAAAGT. The CDR3 spells CAISVADSEAFF. In DNA form, the CDR3 reads TGTGCCATCAGTGTCGCAGATTCTGAAGCTTTCTTT.

This clone was seen only a few times. This chain uses TRBV6-8 with TRBJ2-7; D is undetermined. Germline values: CDR1 MNHGY, CDR2 SAAAGT. Between the trimmed V and J ends, which lost 2 bases and 0 bases, there was a span of 14 bases. This CDR3 is built from 16 residues. CDR3 loop: CASSYGNGSYSYEQYF. The CDR3 nucleotides are TGTGCCAGCAGTTACGGAAACGGGTCATACTCCTACGAGCAGTACTTC.

This clone occurred a few times. The chain links TRBV6-8 to TRBJ2-1; the D gene could be TRBD1 or TRBD2 (5 bases each). The germline CDR1 and CDR2 sequences are MNHGY and SAAAGT. Trimming stripped 0 bases from V and 2 bases from J, with 8 bases between. CDR3 size: 15 residues. CDR3 region: CASSYSGPPYNEQFF. In DNA form, the CDR3 reads TGTGCCAGCAGTTACTCGGGACCCCCCTACAATGAGCAGTTCTTC.